Presented here are 16 T cell receptor beta chains from one specimen sequenced in a study of T-cell reconstitution after alpha-beta-depleted transplantation in children. TCRbeta library construction was performed incorporating unique molecular identifiers. TCRdb recomputed calls from the PCR reads with MiXCR, one row per CDR3 protein. This sample yields a few hundred thousand distinct CDR3 sequences, of which about 9.4% are seen a single time; 2% to 3% belongs to the top ten. Source: PBMCs from the stem cell graft donor, taken from the stem cell graft. The source of these receptors is a human donor who donated a stem cell graft to a child with acute lymphoblastic leukemia.

This chain connects TRBV4-3 to TRBJ2-7; TRBD1 might be the D (5 bases). The CDR3 is 16 residues long. Germline CDR1 is LGHNA and CDR2 is YSLEER. V dropped 5 bases and J dropped 3 bases, with 20 bases sitting between them. The CDR3 reads CASSELDIFLHYEQYF. CDR3 coding DNA: TGCGCCAGCAGCGAGCTGGACATTTTTCTTCACTACGAGCAGTACTTC.

This clonotype was counted a few times. The V call is TRBV20-1, the J call TRBJ2-7; 7 bases match TRBD2. CDR1 and CDR2 from the germline V gene are DFQATT and SNEGSKA (reference sequence). The CDR3 runs to 13 residues. V was pared by 3 bases and J by 6 bases, with 8 bases of the junction left unmatched. Written as DNA, the CDR3 is TGCAGTGCTAGCCGCGGGACTATAGGCGAGCAGTACTTC. Amino acid sequence: CSASRGTIGEQYF.

This clonotype was picked up a small number of times. The chain links TRBV7-4 to TRBJ2-5, with 10 bases that match TRBD1. The CDR3 is 17 amino acids. The J segment lost 4 bases and the V segment lost 4 bases, leaving 12 bases of the junction unmatched. Germline CDR1 and CDR2: SGHVT and SQSDAQ. Here the CDR3 DNA reads TGTGCCAGCAGCTCGTTTACCGGGACAGGGGTTTCAGAGACCCAGTACTTC. This encodes CASSSFTGTGVSETQYF.

This sequence joins TRBV5-1 and TRBJ2-2; no firm D call. The CDR3 loop spans 17 amino acids. Between the trimmed V and J ends, which lost 0 bases and 0 bases, there was a span of 12 bases. Germline loops: CDR1 SGHRS, CDR2 YFSETQ. The CDR3, as DNA: TGCGCCAGCAGCTTGGGGGTCGCAGGCTCGAACACCGGGGAGCTGTTTTTT. Amino acids: CASSLGVAGSNTGELFF.

This clonotype has more than one count but fewer than ten. The chain recombines TRBV18 with TRBJ1-2, with D perhaps matching TRBD1 (5 bases). The V gene lost 3 bases and the J gene lost 1 base, with 21 bases spanning the gap. The CDR3 runs 18 residues. CDR1 KGHSH and CDR2 LQKENI come from the germline V gene. The chain's CDR3 is CASSPVGPSNLDNYGYTF. The CDR3 bases are TGTGCCAGCTCACCGGTGGGACCGAGCAACCTCGATAACTATGGCTACACCTTC.

Ten or more counts support this clonotype. The rearrangement links TRBV29-1 to TRBJ2-3; 8 bases match TRBD2. V shed 4 bases, J shed 4 bases, and the junction held 7 bases outside the gene matches. The CDR3 loop spans 14 amino acids. Germline V gene lookup returns CDR1 SQVTM and CDR2 ANQGSEA. This chain's CDR3 is CSVVKAGAADTQYF. The DNA for the CDR3 is TGCAGCGTTGTTAAAGCGGGGGCTGCAGATACGCAGTATTTT.

This clonotype was seen repeatedly, ten times or more. The rearrangement links TRBV7-9 to TRBJ2-1; possible D gene TRBD2, 6 bases. V dropped 7 bases and J dropped 6 bases, with 13 bases sitting between them. This CDR3 comprises 13 residues. Germline CDR1 and CDR2: SEHNR and FQNEAQ (reference sequence). The CDR3 region is CASTPWRANEQFF. DNA of the CDR3: TGTGCCAGCACCCCCTGGAGGGCCAATGAGCAGTTCTTC.

The chain has TRBV7-9 and TRBJ2-1; 7 positions match TRBD2. Germline V gives CDR1 SEHNR, CDR2 FQNEAQ (reference sequence). The CDR3 extends over 16 amino acids. Trimming removed 5 bases from V and 1 base from J; junction bases left unmatched: 8. The DNA of the CDR3 is TGTGCCAGCAGCCCAGACGGTAGCGGGTCCTACAATGAGCAGTTCTTC. This gives the protein CASSPDGSGSYNEQFF.

The V and J genes are TRBV27 and TRBJ2-1; D is perhaps TRBD2 (6 bases). This CDR3 has 11 residues. From germline, CDR1 is MNHEY and CDR2 SMNVEV (reference sequence). V dropped 8 bases and J dropped 9 bases, with 11 bases sitting between them. The CDR3 is CASRLGPEQFF. In DNA form, the CDR3 reads TGTGCCAGCCGACTAGGCCCTGAGCAGTTCTTC.

This clonotype was seen more than once but under ten times. The chain joins TRBV20-1 to TRBJ1-5, with 7 bases that match TRBD1. The CDR3 totals 14 residues. Germline lookup yields CDR1 DFQATT and CDR2 SNEGSKA (reference sequence). The V gene end was trimmed by 3 bases and the J gene end by 6 bases; junction bases not matched to a gene: 8. This CDR3 is CSASGRGRGQPQHF. The CDR3 bases are TGCAGTGCTAGCGGCAGGGGGAGAGGTCAGCCCCAGCATTTT.

This clonotype was recorded many times. The genes are TRBV29-1 and TRBJ2-1; 13 bases match TRBD2. Germline V gene lookup returns CDR1 SQVTM and CDR2 ANQGSEA. CDR3 length: 14 residues. The V gene end was trimmed by 2 bases and the J gene end by 7 bases; junction bases not matched to a gene: 2. The DNA for the CDR3 is TGCAGCGTTGAATTGGGACTAGCGGGGAATGAGCAGTTCTTC. It specifies CSVELGLAGNEQFF.

Only a few counts were recorded for this clonotype. V usage is TRBV6-2 or TRBV6-3 and J usage is TRBJ1-1; TRBD1 agrees at 7 bases. CDR1 is MNHEY and CDR2 is SVGEGT in the germline V gene. V gave up 6 bases and J gave up 7 bases; unmatched junction bases: 8. The CDR3 extends over 13 amino acids. CDR3: CASRWRGQGEAFF. The CDR3 coding sequence is TGTGCCAGCAGATGGAGGGGGCAAGGTGAAGCTTTCTTT.

This clonotype appeared a few times. The V gene is TRBV30, the J gene TRBJ1-6; D is perhaps TRBD1 (5 bases). V was trimmed by 5 bases and J by 9 bases, leaving 8 bases between them. CDR3 length: 11 residues. CDR1 and CDR2 (germline): GTSNPN, SVGIG (reference sequence). The CDR3, as DNA: TGTGCCTGGGGGACTGTTTCACCCCTCCACTTT. It yields the protein CAWGTVSPLHF. The full variable domain, in which reference TRBV30 and TRBJ1-6 provide the parts outside the CDR3, is SQTIHQWPATLVQPVGSPLSLECTVEGTSNPNLYWYRQAAGRGLQLLFYSVGIGQISSEVPQNLSASRPQDRQFILSSKKLLLSDSGFYLCAWGTVSPLHFGNGTRLTVT.

V and J are TRBV29-1 and TRBJ2-7, with D hard to call. From germline, CDR1 is SQVTM and CDR2 ANQGSEA. The CDR3 sequence is 12 residues long. Trimming cost V 7 bases and J 1 base, with 11 bases left between them. CDR3 in DNA: TGCAGCGCATGGAGTAGTTCCTACGAGCAGTACTTC. Encoded protein: CSAWSSSYEQYF.

The chain joins TRBV7-9 to TRBJ1-4; weak D call: TRBD1 (5 bases). This CDR3 region has 11 residues. The V gene lost 5 bases and the J gene lost 17 bases, with 15 bases spanning the gap. Looked up from germline, CDR1 is SEHNR and CDR2 is FQNEAQ (reference sequence). CDR3: CASSTGTVLFF. CDR3 bases: TGTGCCAGCAGCACCGGGACCGTATTATTTTTT.

The CDR3 loop is CASSLLNPSYEQYF. CDR3 DNA sequence: TGTGCCAGCAGTTTACTCAACCCGTCCTACGAGCAGTACTTC. The rearrangement links TRBV6-5 to TRBJ2-7; D unresolved. V was shortened by 4 bases and J by 1 base, with 11 bases between the two germline ends. The CDR3 loop spans 14 amino acids. CDR1 is MNHEY, CDR2 SVGAGI, per germline.